This T cell receptor (beta chain) was sequenced during a study of beta chain features in type 1 diabetes. The length of the CDR3 is 13 residues. V was clipped by 9 bases and J by 5 bases; unmatched bases: 6. Germline V CDR1 and CDR2: LNHDA, SQIVND (reference sequence). Notes on the study in general: Shorter TCRB CDR3s, moderately but significantly so, marked every one of the four CD4+ subsets in Type 1 diabetes patients. Whether TCRB rearrangement is influenced by HLA type went unresolved here.

Expressed TCRB transcripts were sequenced because the isolated RNA had all been reverse transcribed beforehand. Sequencing was performed with immunoSEQ multiplex PCR; in TCRdb, only in-frame clones are kept and a portion is missing. Among about 270,000 clones, less than 15% were seen once, and the ten largest hold about 0.026%. The table lists this clone with a few counts. Its specificity is not known. The sequence was collected from a middle-aged woman in good health. The sample consisted of naive CD4+ T cells from blood. The rearrangement joins TRBV19 to TRBJ2-2; 7 bases are a match to TRBD2. CDR3 nucleotide sequence: TGTGCCAGCGGGGGACTAAGAACCGGGGAGCTGTTTTTT. Protein: CASGGLRTGELFF.